This T cell receptor (beta chain) was sequenced in a study of T cells in Graves' hyperthyroidism and ophthalmopathy. Whole-study findings and limits: Blood also held most thyroid clonotypes expanded beyond 0.001. Before onset, by a median of approximately 5.9 months, the model predicted ophthalmopathy.

This clonotype was counted between two and nine times. Its specificity is not known. Per the germline V gene, CDR1 is MNHNS and CDR2 is SASEGT. The CDR3 contains 12 residues. The V and J ends lost 8 bases and 5 bases respectively, with 12 bases between them. Subjects aged 18 to 65 presented with newly diagnosed hyperthyroidism of less than 2 months' duration. The TCR beta CDR3 regions underwent amplification using RNA transcripts as the source. HTBI primers were the set used in a first-round RT-PCR of the TCR CDR3. TCRdb fed the multiplex PCR reads into MiXCR, producing one record per CDR3 protein. The table has approximately 330,000 distinct CDR3 sequences, around a sixth seen once.

This rearrangement joins TRBV6-1 to TRBJ1-1; D might be TRBD1 (6 bases). The sample consisted of blood. The sequence derives from a woman aged 50 to 65 with Graves' hyperthyroidism. DNA of the CDR3: TGTGCCAGCCTGCCCCAGGGGACTGAAGCTTTCTTT. Protein: CASLPQGTEAFF.